These T cell receptor beta chains were read from a single sample in a study of blood T cells in healthy people across ages. TCRdb redid the calling of the 5' RACE reads with MiXCR, one entry per CDR3 protein. This table holds 650,000 to 1,000,000 distinct CDR3 sequences, 35% to 50% found once. The material sequenced was blood. These receptors all stem from an elderly man in good health. Each CDR3 is given with its conserved first and last residue. D genes are given only for firm matches. The listing skips clone size in some rows; elsewhere it reads once, few, many or a size class.

abundance	v_gene	d_gene	j_gene	CDR3aa	CDR3nt
.	TRBV12-3/TRBV12-4	.	TRBJ2-7	CASSPTARAEQYF	TGTGCCAGCAGCCCGACAGCTAGAGCCGAGCAGTACTTC
.	TRBV12-3/TRBV12-4	.	TRBJ2-7	CASNPDSSYEQYF	TGTGCCAGCAATCCCGACAGCTCATACGAGCAGTACTTC
few	TRBV4-3	.	TRBJ2-3	CASSSTGFRTDTQYF	TGCGCCAGCAGCTCCACAGGGTTTCGCACAGATACGCAGTATTTT
few	TRBV7-9	TRBD1	TRBJ2-3	CASSLTGGLITDTQYF	TGTGCCAGCAGCTTAACAGGGGGGCTTATCACAGATACGCAGTATTTT
few	TRBV27	TRBD1	TRBJ1-1	CASSSGTGVNTEAFF	TGTGCCAGCAGTTCCGGGACAGGGGTGAACACTGAAGCTTTCTTT
.	TRBV12-3/TRBV12-4	TRBD2	TRBJ2-1	CASSLEAAGGYNEQFF	TGTGCCAGCAGTTTAGAAGCAGCGGGAGGGTACAATGAGCAGTTCTTC
few	TRBV12-3/TRBV12-4	.	TRBJ2-7	CASSLGGRVSYEQYF	TGTGCCAGCAGTTTAGGGGGCAGGGTCTCCTACGAGCAGTACTTC
many	TRBV29-1	.	TRBJ2-5	CSVVGGGQETQYF	TGCAGCGTTGTGGGGGGTGGCCAAGAGACCCAGTACTTC
.	TRBV11-2	TRBD2	TRBJ2-3	CASSKWTSGTDTQYF	TGTGCCAGCAGCAAATGGACTAGCGGGACAGATACGCAGTATTTT
few	TRBV6-5	.	TRBJ2-5	CASSYIAGTTTETQYF	TGTGCCAGCAGTTACATAGCCGGGACCACCACAGAGACCCAGTACTTC
few	TRBV7-2	.	TRBJ2-3	CASSSGFDTDTQYF	TGTGCCAGCAGCTCAGGATTTGACACAGATACGCAGTATTTT
many	TRBV20-1	.	TRBJ2-2	CSARGDNTGELFF	TGCAGTGCTAGAGGAGACAACACCGGGGAGCTGTTTTTT
.	TRBV2	.	TRBJ2-2	CASRRGSTGELFF	TGTGCCAGCAGGAGAGGGAGCACCGGGGAGCTGTTTTTT
.	TRBV5-1	.	TRBJ2-7	CASRRGQGYYEQYF	TGCGCCAGCAGGCGTGGGCAGGGTTACTACGAGCAGTACTTC
.	TRBV6-5	.	TRBJ2-7	CASSYSPTVSYEQYF	TGTGCCAGCAGTTACTCTCCGACAGTCTCCTACGAGCAGTACTTC
.	TRBV12-3/TRBV12-4	.	TRBJ2-1	CASTVGRLRDEQFF	TGTGCCAGTACCGTGGGGCGCCTGCGGGATGAGCAGTTCTTC
.	TRBV7-2	.	TRBJ2-5	CASSTKTGNEQYF	TGTGCCAGCAGCACAAAAACTGGCAATGAGCAGTACTTC
few	TRBV28	.	TRBJ2-1	CASKLTAPHNEQFF	TGTGCCAGCAAACTAACCGCCCCCCACAATGAGCAGTTCTTC
.	TRBV28	TRBD1	TRBJ2-1	CASSRDRGGKTQFF	TGTGCCAGCAGCAGGGACAGGGGAGGGAAGACCCAGTTCTTC
.	TRBV11-3	.	TRBJ2-1	CASSLGPADNEQFF	TGTGCCAGCAGCTTAGGGCCTGCAGACAATGAGCAGTTCTTC
.	TRBV27	.	TRBJ2-3	CASSRKPRLTDTQYF	TGTGCCAGCAGTCGAAAGCCTAGGCTCACAGATACGCAGTATTTT
.	TRBV6-6	TRBD2	TRBJ2-7	CASSDVRGGEQYF	TGTGCCAGCAGTGACGTCCGGGGAGGGGAGCAGTACTTC
.	TRBV29-1	.	TRBJ2-1	CSVDLVGGEQFF	TGCAGCGTTGACCTCGTGGGGGGTGAGCAGTTCTTC
few	TRBV13	.	TRBJ2-7	CASSLVGEEYF	TGTGCCAGCAGCCTCGTCGGGGAGGAGTACTTC
many	TRBV7-9	.	TRBJ2-5	CASSLVGGGETQYF	TGTGCCAGCAGCTTAGTCGGGGGTGGAGAGACCCAGTACTTC
.	TRBV12-3/TRBV12-4	.	TRBJ1-1	CASSFVMGAEAFF	TGTGCCAGCAGTTTCGTGATGGGAGCTGAAGCTTTCTTT
few	TRBV12-3/TRBV12-4	TRBD2	TRBJ2-3	CASSLESSGATDTQYF	TGTGCCAGCAGTTTAGAGTCTAGCGGAGCTACGGATACGCAGTATTTT
once	TRBV9	TRBD1	TRBJ2-3	CASTRGRTDTQYF	TGTGCCAGCACCAGGGGGCGCACAGATACGCAGTATTTT
.	TRBV7-2	TRBD2	TRBJ2-7	CASSLGIAGDPYEQYF	TGTGCCAGCAGCTTAGGAATAGCGGGAGATCCCTACGAGCAGTACTTC
once	TRBV4-3	TRBD2	TRBJ2-1	CASSQGREGHNEQFF	TGCGCCAGCAGCCAAGGGCGGGAGGGACACAATGAGCAGTTCTTC
.	TRBV3-1	TRBD2	TRBJ2-3	CASSATSGGAQVTQYF	TGTGCCAGCAGCGCGACTAGCGGGGGGGCGCAAGTCACGCAGTATTTT
few	TRBV7-8	.	TRBJ2-3	CASSSQGLYTQYF	TGTGCCAGCAGCTCCCAGGGACTTTATACGCAGTATTTT
few	TRBV20-1	TRBD2	TRBJ2-3	CSATGLAGGSSTDTQYF	TGCAGTGCCACGGGACTAGCGGGAGGCTCTAGCACAGATACGCAGTATTTT
.	TRBV13	.	TRBJ1-1	CAGSYNGGPMNTEAFF	TGTGCCGGAAGCTATAATGGGGGACCCATGAACACTGAAGCTTTCTTT
.	TRBV5-1	TRBD1	TRBJ1-4	CASNWDRDSEKLFF	TGCGCCAGCAACTGGGACAGGGACAGTGAAAAACTGTTTTTT
many	TRBV7-9	.	TRBJ2-7	CASSLEGDRAHEQYF	TGTGCCAGCAGCTTAGAGGGAGATAGGGCCCACGAGCAGTACTTC
few	TRBV7-2	.	TRBJ2-3	CASSPRVDTQYF	TGTGCCAGCAGCCCTCGTGTGGATACGCAGTATTTT
.	TRBV27	.	TRBJ2-5	CASSLNPGRGTQYF	TGTGCCAGCAGTTTAAACCCGGGACGGGGGACCCAGTACTTC
many	TRBV11-3	.	TRBJ2-4	CASSSPLGKNIQYF	TGTGCCAGCAGCTCGCCCCTAGGGAAAAACATTCAGTACTTC